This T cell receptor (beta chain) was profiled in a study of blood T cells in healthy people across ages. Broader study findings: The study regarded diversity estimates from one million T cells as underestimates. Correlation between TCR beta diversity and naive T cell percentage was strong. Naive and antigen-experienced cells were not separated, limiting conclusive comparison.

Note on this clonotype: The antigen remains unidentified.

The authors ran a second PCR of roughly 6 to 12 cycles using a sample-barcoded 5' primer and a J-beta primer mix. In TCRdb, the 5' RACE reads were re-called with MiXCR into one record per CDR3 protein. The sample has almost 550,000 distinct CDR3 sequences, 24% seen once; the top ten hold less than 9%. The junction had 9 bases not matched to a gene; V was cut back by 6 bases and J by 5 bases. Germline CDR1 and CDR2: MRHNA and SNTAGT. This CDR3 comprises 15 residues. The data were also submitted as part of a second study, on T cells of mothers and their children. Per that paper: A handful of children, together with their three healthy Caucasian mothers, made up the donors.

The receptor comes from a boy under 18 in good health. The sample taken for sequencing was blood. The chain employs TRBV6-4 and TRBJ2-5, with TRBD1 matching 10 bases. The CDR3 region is CASSVWGQGKETQYF. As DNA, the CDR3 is TGTGCCAGCAGCGTATGGGGACAGGGGAAGGAGACCCAGTACTTC.